The 25 T cell receptor beta chains below come from one sample, sequenced in a study of T cell responses to AZD1222 COVID-19 vaccine. Sequenced by immunoSEQ multiplex PCR; TCRdb stores in-frame clones only, minus some. The sample records under 140,000 clones, roughly 89% being singletons. The sample in question was peripheral blood, obtained 28 days after the second AZD1222 dose. The receptors stem from an adult who received the AZD1222 COVID-19 vaccine.

This chain uses TRBV13 with TRBJ1-6; maybe TRBD1 (5 bases). The V gene's germline CDR1 is PRHDT and CDR2 FYEKMQ (reference sequence). The length of the CDR3 is 14 residues. V was pared by 0 bases and J by 10 bases, with 10 bases between. The DNA for the CDR3 is TGTGCCAGCAGCTTAGGGGGAGAGGGGTCACCCCTCCACTTT. Its translation is CASSLGGEGSPLHF.

The chain combines TRBV13 with TRBJ1-2; D remains unclear. The CDR3 sequence is 13 residues long. Germline CDR1 and CDR2: PRHDT and FYEKMQ (reference sequence). V lost 5 bases and J 2 bases, leaving 9 bases between the germline ends. The CDR3 nucleotides read TGTGCCAGCAGCGACACCCTCAACTATGGCTACACCTTC. Translation gives CASSDTLNYGYTF.

The chain links TRBV6-6 to TRBJ1-3; D gene uncertain. Looked up from germline, CDR1 is MNHNY and CDR2 is SVGAGI (reference sequence). V dropped 2 bases and J dropped 5 bases, with 4 bases sitting between them. CDR3 size: 12 residues. The CDR3 DNA is TGTGCCAGCAGTTACGGCAGAAACACCATATATTTT. It translates to CASSYGRNTIYF.

The rearrangement joins TRBV5-4 to TRBJ2-5, with 10 bases identical to TRBD2. CDR3 length equals 15 residues. Germline V gene lookup returns CDR1 SGHNT and CDR2 YYREEE (reference sequence). Unmatched junction bases numbered 6, after V lost 0 bases and J lost 7 bases. The CDR3 region is CASSLAGSGRLTQYF. The CDR3 DNA reads TGTGCCAGCAGCTTGGCAGGTAGCGGGAGGTTGACCCAGTACTTC.

This clone was counted a few times. The V and J genes are TRBV4-1 and TRBJ2-5, with D possibly matching TRBD1 (6 bases). V was pared by 0 bases and J by 5 bases, with 10 bases between. Germline V gene lookup returns CDR1 MGHRA and CDR2 YSYEKL. The CDR3 totals 14 residues. CDR3 sequence (DNA): TGCGCCAGCAGCCAAGATACCAGGGGCGAGACCCAGTACTTC. Its protein product is CASSQDTRGETQYF.

V gene TRBV5-1 combines with J gene TRBJ2-3; no firm D call. The CDR3 consists of 13 residues. Per the germline V gene, CDR1 is SGHRS and CDR2 is YFSETQ. V was cut by 9 bases and J by 11 bases, with 22 bases left in between. This CDR3 is CATYYPPDSKQYF. The CDR3, as DNA: TGCGCCACCTACTACCCCCCAGACTCCAAGCAGTATTTT.

This chain uses TRBV19 with TRBJ2-2; 10 bases agree with TRBD1. J was trimmed by 4 bases and V by 3 bases; bases with no gene match: 5. CDR3 length: 16 residues. Germline lookup yields CDR1 LNHDA and CDR2 SQIVND (reference sequence). The CDR3 DNA is TGTGCCAGTAGTATCGGGACAGGGGTCCTCACCGGGGAGCTGTTTTTT. Translating it yields CASSIGTGVLTGELFF.

The gene calls are TRBV3-1 (or the pseudogene TRBV3-2) and TRBJ2-7, with D perhaps assigned TRBD1 or TRBD2 (6 bases each). Germline CDR1 and CDR2: LGHDT and YNNKEL (reference sequence). The CDR3 length is 15 residues. Trimming took 1 base from V and 2 from J, leaving 12 bases between them. The CDR3 loop reads CASSQGQGRTYEQYF. CDR3 sequence (DNA): TGTGCCAGCAGCCAAGGTCAGGGGAGGACCTACGAGCAGTACTTC.

The chain has TRBV28 and TRBJ1-2; no clear D gene. This CDR3 contains 12 residues. Germline assignment: CDR1 MDHEN and CDR2 SYDVKM. Between the trimmed V and J ends, which lost 2 bases and 3 bases, there was a span of 4 bases. As DNA, the CDR3 is TGTGCCAGCAGTTTACAGTACTATGGCTACACCTTC. This translates into CASSLQYYGYTF.

Only one count was recorded for this clone. The J gene is TRBJ1-5, the V gene TRBV19; D call uncertain. V lost 3 bases, J lost 3 bases, and 6 bases lay in between. The CDR3 spans 13 residues. Germline V gives CDR1 LNHDA, CDR2 SQIVND (reference sequence). This chain's CDR3 is CASSIEDNQPQHF. CDR3 bases: TGTGCCAGTAGTATTGAGGACAATCAGCCCCAGCATTTT.

The J gene is TRBJ2-1, the V gene TRBV3-1 (or the pseudogene TRBV3-2); D is uncertain. V was clipped by 4 bases and J by 0 bases, with 16 bases between them. The V gene's germline CDR1 is LGHDT and CDR2 YNNKEL (reference sequence). The CDR3 loop spans 17 amino acids. The CDR3 loop is CASSPRSVVSSYNEQFF. The CDR3 bases are TGTGCCAGCAGCCCACGGTCGGTGGTGAGCTCCTACAATGAGCAGTTCTTC.

The chain has TRBV2 and TRBJ2-2; no firm D call. The length of the CDR3 is 13 residues. V was clipped by 5 bases and J by 7 bases, with 11 bases between them. Germline V gives CDR1 SNHLY, CDR2 FYNNEI. This CDR3 is CASSLEWGGELFF. The CDR3 DNA reads TGTGCCAGCAGTTTAGAATGGGGCGGGGAGCTGTTTTTT. Full variable domain (rest looked up from reference TRBV2 and TRBJ2-2): EPEVTQTPSHQVTQMGQEVILRCVPISNHLYFYWYRQILGQKVEFLVSFYNNEISEKSEIFDDQFSVERPDGSNFTLKIRSTKLEDSAMYFCASSLEWGGELFFGEGSRLTVL.

V gene TRBV15 combines with J gene TRBJ2-7, with D perhaps TRBD1 or TRBD2 (6 bases each). Trimming left V 5 bases short and J 10 bases short, with 18 bases between. There are 13 residues in the CDR3. CDR1 and CDR2 from the germline V gene are LNHNV and YYDKDF (reference sequence). In DNA, the CDR3 is TGTGCCACCAGCCTAGAGACGGGGGCTTCTCAGTACTTC. It encodes CATSLETGASQYF.

The V and J genes are TRBV10-2 and TRBJ1-5; no definite D call. Trimming removed 3 bases at V and 2 bases at J, with 8 bases between. The germline V gene has CDR1 WSHSY and CDR2 SAAADI. There are 14 residues in the CDR3. Written as DNA, the CDR3 is TGCGCCAGCAGTGACAGAACTCGCAATCAGCCCCAGCATTTT. Translating it yields CASSDRTRNQPQHF.

This clone was observed a handful of times. CDR3 bases: TGTGCCACCAGTGGCGGGGCTAGCGGGAGTAATGAGCAGTTCTTC. This translates into CATSGGASGSNEQFF. The chain carries TRBV24-1 and TRBJ2-1, with 10 bases lining up with TRBD2. The CDR3 has 15 residues. Germline V lookup: CDR1 KGHDR, CDR2 SFDVKD. Germline trimming cut 5 bases from V and 7 bases from J; bases unmatched to any gene: 7.

This rearrangement joins TRBV28 to TRBJ2-4; perhaps TRBD1 as D (6 bases). The V end lost 3 bases, the J end lost 5 bases, and 14 bases lay between the germline ends. The CDR3 extends over 15 amino acids. Germline-derived CDR1 and CDR2 are MDHEN and SYDVKM. The CDR3 nucleotides read TGTGCCAGCAGTTTCCAGGGGTTCGGCCAAAACATTCAGTACTTC. Its protein is CASSFQGFGQNIQYF. Drawing the rest from reference TRBV28 and TRBJ2-4, the complete variable domain is DVKVTQSSRYLVKRTGEKVFLECVQDMDHENMFWYRQDPGLGLRLIYFSYDVKMKEKGDIPEGYSVSREKKERFSLILESASTNQTSMYLCASSFQGFGQNIQYFGAGTRLSVL.

The V and J genes are TRBV28 and TRBJ2-7; 7 bases map to TRBD2. CDR1 and CDR2 from the germline V gene are MDHEN and SYDVKM. J gave up 2 bases and V 7 bases, and 8 bases lay outside the gene matches. The CDR3 loop spans 14 amino acids. This chain's CDR3 is CASILRGTTYEQYF. DNA for the CDR3: TGTGCCAGCATCCTACGGGGGACTACCTACGAGCAGTACTTC.

This clone was recorded once. V and J are TRBV27 and TRBJ1-1, with TRBD1 matching 9 bases. V lost 1 base to trimming and J lost 4 bases; unmatched junction nucleotides: 4. Germline lookup yields CDR1 MNHEY and CDR2 SMNVEV (reference sequence). This CDR3 has 15 amino acids. CDR3 bases: TGTGCCAGCAGTTTATATGACAGGGGGGGCACTGAAGCTTTCTTT. This codes for CASSLYDRGGTEAFF.

The chain carries TRBV27 and TRBJ1-1; D unresolved. Germline V gives CDR1 MNHEY, CDR2 SMNVEV (reference sequence). Trimming took 0 bases from V and 1 from J, leaving 6 bases between them. This CDR3 has 14 amino acids. The CDR3 DNA follows: TGTGCCAGCAGTTTATCGTTGGGGAACACTGAAGCTTTCTTT. As protein: CASSLSLGNTEAFF.

The chain combines TRBV5-4 with TRBJ2-1; 11 nucleotides agree with TRBD1. Germline trimming cut 4 bases from V and 8 bases from J; bases unmatched to any gene: 14. The germline V gene has CDR1 SGHNT and CDR2 YYREEE (reference sequence). There are 17 residues in the CDR3. The CDR3 coding sequence is TGTGCCAGCAGCCCGGGGGGTAGCGGGGGACAGGGGGATGAGCAGTTCTTC. This gives the protein CASSPGGSGGQGDEQFF.

V usage is TRBV7-7 and J usage is TRBJ2-7; D uncertain. CDR3 length: 13 amino acids. Trimming stripped 4 bases from V and 6 bases from J, with 13 bases between. CDR1 is SSHAT, CDR2 FNYEAQ, per germline (reference sequence). The CDR3, as DNA: TGTGCCAGCAGCTCAGGAACCACATCCGAGCAGTACTTC. It translates to CASSSGTTSEQYF.

This clone is a singleton in its sample. The rearrangement links TRBV6-1 to TRBJ2-3, with TRBD2 matching over 8 bases. This CDR3 region has 17 residues. Germline assignment: CDR1 MNHNS and CDR2 SASEGT. V lost 3 bases and J lost 2; bases outside the gene matches: 10. The CDR3 reads CASSEGLLAAFTDTQYF. Written as DNA, the CDR3 is TGTGCCAGCAGTGAGGGTTTACTAGCGGCCTTCACAGATACGCAGTATTTT.

The chain links TRBV4-1 to TRBJ2-3; tentative D call: TRBD1 (5 bases). This CDR3 comprises 14 residues. CDR1 is MGHRA and CDR2 is YSYEKL in the germline V gene. The ends were cut back, 2 bases at V and 2 bases at J, with 8 bases in the middle. CDR3 in DNA: TGCGCCAGCAGCCAAAAGACAGCCACAGATACGCAGTATTTT. Translated: CASSQKTATDTQYF.

The chain has TRBV12-3 or TRBV12-4 and TRBJ1-4; 9 nucleotides agree with TRBD1. V was pared by 5 bases and J by 7 bases, with 2 bases of the junction left unmatched. The CDR3 runs 13 residues. The CDR3: CASSKGQGEKLFF. CDR3 DNA sequence: TGTGCCAGCAGTAAGGGACAGGGTGAAAAACTGTTTTTT.

The rearrangement joins TRBV4-1 to TRBJ2-1; 8 positions match TRBD1. Germline V gene sequence: CDR1 MGHRA, CDR2 YSYEKL. The CDR3 length is 17 residues. V lost 2 bases and J lost 5; bases outside the gene matches: 11. CDR3 sequence (DNA): TGCGCCAGCAGCCAACCTAGGACAGGGAGGACGAACAATGAGCAGTTCTTC. It yields the protein CASSQPRTGRTNNEQFF.